What follows describes a single T cell receptor beta chain. This sample is drawn from a study of blood T cell repertoires in COVID-19. Looking at the study overall: The samples span acute and convalescent COVID-19 from the United States, Italy and Spain. Sources were T cells, B-cell-depleted T cells, or PBMCs; the material itself was cDNA or gDNA.

The CDR3 has 15 amino acids. Losses at the gene ends were 6 bases for V and 7 bases for J; bases not matched to a gene: 11. Germline CDR1 and CDR2: SEHNR and FQNEAQ (reference sequence). The method was immunoSEQ multiplex PCR; TCRdb's version includes in-frame clones alone and lacks a portion of them. The data hold 250,000 or so clones, with 89% observed a single time. The clonotype comes from a woman aged 40 to 55 who had recovered from COVID-19. The chain employs TRBV7-9 and TRBJ2-1, with 8 bases that match TRBD1. The sequencing input was peripheral blood. The CDR3 spells CASSWDRSRRNEQFF. In DNA form, the CDR3 reads TGTGCCAGCAGTTGGGACAGGAGCCGGAGGAATGAGCAGTTCTTC. Full variable domain (remainder filled in from reference TRBV7-9 and TRBJ2-1): DTGVSQNPRHKITKRGQNVTFRCDPISEHNRLYWYRQTLGQGPEFLTYFQNEAQLEKSRLLSDRFSAERPKGSFSTLEIQRTEQGDSAMYLCASSWDRSRRNEQFFGPGTRLTVL.